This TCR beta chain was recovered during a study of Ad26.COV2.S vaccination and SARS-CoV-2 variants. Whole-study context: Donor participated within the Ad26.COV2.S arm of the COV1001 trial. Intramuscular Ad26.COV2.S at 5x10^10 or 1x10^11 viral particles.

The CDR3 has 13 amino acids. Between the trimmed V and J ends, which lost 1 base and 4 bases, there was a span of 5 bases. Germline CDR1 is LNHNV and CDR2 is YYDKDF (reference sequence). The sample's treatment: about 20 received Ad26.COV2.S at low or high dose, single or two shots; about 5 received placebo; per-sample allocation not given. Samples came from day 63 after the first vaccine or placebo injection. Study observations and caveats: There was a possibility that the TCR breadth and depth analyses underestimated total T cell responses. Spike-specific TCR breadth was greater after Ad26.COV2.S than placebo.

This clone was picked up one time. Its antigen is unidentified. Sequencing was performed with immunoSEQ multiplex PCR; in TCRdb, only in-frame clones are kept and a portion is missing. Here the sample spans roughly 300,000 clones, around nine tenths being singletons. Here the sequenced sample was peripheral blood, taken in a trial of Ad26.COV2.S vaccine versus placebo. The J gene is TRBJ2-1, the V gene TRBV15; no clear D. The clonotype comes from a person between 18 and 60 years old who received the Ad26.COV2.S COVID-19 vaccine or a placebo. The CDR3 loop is CATSRGTYNEQFF. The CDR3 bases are TGTGCCACCAGCAGAGGCACGTACAATGAGCAGTTCTTC.